This T cell receptor beta chain originates from a study of T cell responses to AZD1222 COVID-19 vaccine. This table comes from immunoSEQ multiplex PCR, and its TCRdb copy is limited to in-frame clones, with some not included. The sample lists over 100,000 clones; approximately 86% were seen once. Study-level results: Spike-specific TCR breadth rose after two AZD1222 doses, and depth rose as well. Baseline seropositivity occurred in only a handful of AZD1222 recipients. No repertoire was sampled before or during the peak T cell response, only after it. It should be noted that donors were predominantly white British and more often female, and clonal diversity was possibly underestimated.

After removal of 6 bases from V and 4 bases from J, the junction contained 7 bases not matched to a gene. Germline V gene data show CDR1 as SQVTM and CDR2 as ANQGSEA. The CDR3 length is 13 residues. This clone was seen only once. The target antigen is unknown. Sequenced material: peripheral blood, taken 28 days after the second AZD1222 dose. This clonotype was obtained from an adult who received the AZD1222 COVID-19 vaccine. This chain joins TRBV29-1 and TRBJ2-3; 7 positions agree with TRBD1. The CDR3 nucleotides are TGCAGCGTGAGGGACAGTGGCCCAGATACGCAGTATTTT. It translates to CSVRDSGPDTQYF.